This T cell receptor beta chain emerged from a study of early T cells in non-severe SARS-CoV-2 infection. Across the whole study: Chains stayed unpaired after sequencing of bulk RNA from unsorted whole blood. Whole-study findings and limits: Missing private and CD4 specificities, VDJdb matching favored anti-spike CD8 responses.

The ends lost 5 bases at V and 4 bases at J; junction bases unmatched: 9. The germline CDR1 and CDR2 sequences are MNHNY and SVGAGI (reference sequence). The CDR3 loop spans 15 amino acids. This clonotype was recorded a few times. The antigen remains unidentified. Separate cDNA molecules each had unique molecular identifiers attached to them. MiXCR, applied by TCRdb to the 5' RACE reads, yields one record per CDR3 protein. In the table there are around 80,000 distinct CDR3 sequences, about 9.4% of which are singletons. Here the sequenced sample was whole blood, taken at baseline. This receptor was taken from an adult who was a healthcare worker with PCR-confirmed SARS-CoV-2 infection or an uninfected control (not recorded which). The chain combines TRBV6-6 with TRBJ2-5; 8 nucleotides match TRBD1. The CDR3 is CASSKTGTGGETQYF. DNA for the CDR3: TGTGCCAGCAGTAAAACCGGGACAGGCGGAGAGACCCAGTACTTC.